Reported below is one T cell receptor beta chain. Its antigen is undetermined. This CDR3 region has 15 residues. Germline CDR1 reads MDHEN; CDR2 reads SYDVKM. With 3 bases clipped from V and 4 bases from J, the junction kept 5 bases outside the gene matches. The study ran its PCR with 60 Vbeta and 13 Jbeta primers. TCRdb's copy holds only in-frame clones and misses some; the assay was immunoSEQ multiplex PCR. Here the sample spans some 180,000 clones, 85% being singletons. This sample is drawn from a study of cytomegalovirus exposure and HLA in healthy donors. Study-level points and caveats: V- and J-gene trimming of TCR beta was linked (in a later analysis) to a missense DCLRE1C variant.

The TCR sequence derives from a woman aged 50 to 65 in good health and CMV-seronegative. The chain is built from TRBV28 and TRBJ2-2; the match to TRBD2 covers 7 bases. The sample comprised PBMCs. The CDR3, as DNA: TGTGCCAGCAGTTTGGGGGGGTCGGGCACCGGGGAGCTGTTTTTT. Amino acids: CASSLGGSGTGELFF. The variable domain in full, completed from reference TRBV28 and TRBJ2-2, reads DVKVTQSSRYLVKRTGEKVFLECVQDMDHENMFWYRQDPGLGLRLIYFSYDVKMKEKGDIPEGYSVSREKKERFSLILESASTNQTSMYLCASSLGGSGTGELFFGEGSRLTVL.